This T cell receptor (beta chain) was documented in a study of T cell changes during pregnancy in multiple sclerosis. The V and J ends lost 8 bases and 12 bases, in that order; junction bases with no gene match: 15. The CDR3 has 15 amino acids. CDR1 GTSNPN and CDR2 SVGIG come from the germline V gene (reference sequence). Data came from immunoSEQ multiplex PCR; TCRdb stores just in-frame clones and leaves some out. This table holds about 32,000 clones, approximately 89% found once. The sequence was collected from a female donor with multiple sclerosis, enrolled in a pregnancy study. This sample comprised CD8+ T cells from peripheral blood mononuclear cells, obtained in the first trimester of pregnancy. This chain connects TRBV30 to TRBJ2-1, with TRBD2 matching over 14 bases. The DNA for the CDR3 is TGTGCCGCCTTCGGTGGGGGACTAGCGGGAGTAACGCAGTTCTTC. Translating gives CAAFGGGLAGVTQFF.